These T cell receptor beta chains were read from a single sample in a study of cytomegalovirus exposure and HLA in healthy donors. Sequencing used immunoSEQ multiplex PCR; TCRdb keeps in-frame clones, though not all of them. Of roughly 330,000 clones in the sample, about 90% are singletons; the top ten hold approximately 1.1%. Input material: PBMCs. These receptors originate from a woman younger than 45 in good health and CMV-seropositive. CDR3s include the opening cysteine and the closing phenylalanine or tryptophan. Fields, in order: D gene, J gene, clone size, V gene, CDR3 DNA, CDR3 protein. A D gene is named only where the DNA matches it firmly. Clone size is stated in some rows and not others, as once, few, many or a class when expanded.

-,TRBJ2-6,once,TRBV7-8,TGTGCCAGCAGCTTAAGGAGGGCTGGGGCCAACGTCCTGACTTTC,CASSLRRAGANVLTF
-,TRBJ1-3,-,TRBV9,TGTGCCAGCAGCTCTGAAATACAGGGTTACGGAAACACCATATATTTT,CASSSEIQGYGNTIYF
-,TRBJ2-7,-,TRBV6-4,TGTGCCAGCAGTGACTCTGACGCCCTCGACAGATACTCCTACGAGCAGTACTTC,CASSDSDALDRYSYEQYF
-,TRBJ2-3,-,TRBV6-1,TGTGCCAGCAGTGAAGTGGGCAGCGGTTCAGGTAGAGATACGCAGTATTTT,CASSEVGSGSGRDTQYF
-,TRBJ1-5,few,TRBV5-4,TGTGCCAGCAGCTTGAGTGGCAATCAGCCCCAGCATTTT,CASSLSGNQPQHF
TRBD2,TRBJ2-1,-,TRBV19,TGTGCCAGTAGTCTCCCGAACCTCCTAGCGGGAGGGTTATACAATGAGCAGTTCTTC,CASSLPNLLAGGLYNEQFF
-,TRBJ2-1,-,TRBV7-9,TGTGCCAGCAGCTTAGCGGTGAAGGCGCGGGATGAGCAGTTCTTC,CASSLAVKARDEQFF
-,TRBJ1-2,-,TRBV30,TGTGCCTGGAGTGGGTGGCAGGAGAGGTCCCTCTATGGCTACACCTTC,CAWSGWQERSLYGYTF
TRBD2,TRBJ2-6,-,TRBV6-5,TGTGCCAGCACCCCGGGGGGATCTGGGGCCAACGTCCTGACTTTC,CASTPGGSGANVLTF
TRBD1,TRBJ2-7,few,TRBV7-2,TGTGCCAGCAGCCCCGGACAGGGGGCTCGGTACGAGCAGTACTTC,CASSPGQGARYEQYF
-,TRBJ2-3,-,TRBV6-5,TGTGCCAGCAGTTACCACAGCACAGATACGCAGTATTTT,CASSYHSTDTQYF
-,TRBJ1-3,-,TRBV25-1,TGTGCCAGCAGTGAACATGGGCGGGGGACCACTGGAAACACCATATATTTT,CASSEHGRGTTGNTIYF
-,TRBJ1-5,-,TRBV6-4,TGTGCCAGCAGGGTACCTCTGGACTGCAATCAGCCCCAGCATTTT,CASRVPLDCNQPQHF
-,TRBJ1-4,-,TRBV6-5,TGTGCCAGCAGTCCCGACAGAGGAGGGGTGAAACTGTTTTTT,CASSPDRGGVKLFF
-,TRBJ2-3,-,TRBV27,TGTGCCAGCAGATATACAGGAGTCGATACGCAGTATTTT,CASRYTGVDTQYF
-,TRBJ2-5,-,TRBV4-1,TGCGCCAGCAGCCAAGATGGCCTCCAGACGTACCAAGAGACCCAGTACTTC,CASSQDGLQTYQETQYF
TRBD2,TRBJ2-1,-,TRBV4-1,TGCGCCAGCAGCCAGGGGACTAGTCCCGATGAGCAGTTCTTC,CASSQGTSPDEQFF
-,TRBJ2-5,-,TRBV7-2,TGTGCCAGCAGCTTAAAAACTGGTCCGACCCAGTACTTC,CASSLKTGPTQYF
-,TRBJ2-3,-,TRBV10-3,TGTGCCATCAGTGACGCAGATACGCAGTATTTT,CAISDADTQYF
TRBD1,TRBJ1-2,-,TRBV27,TGTGCCAGCACCCCGGGACAGGGGGCAGTCGGCTACACCTTC,CASTPGQGAVGYTF